The subject of this entry is one TCR beta chain. The CDR3 length is 17 residues. J lost 5 bases, V lost 2 bases, and 11 bases had no gene match. The germline CDR1 and CDR2 sequences are SNHLY and FYNNEI. TCRdb's table, derived via immunoSEQ multiplex PCR, lists solely in-frame clones and lacks some. This sample carries 35,000 to 45,000 clones, more than 85% of them seen once, and the ten largest clones take over 10%. This sample was included in a study of T cell changes during pregnancy in multiple sclerosis. The V gene is TRBV2, the J gene TRBJ1-2, with 10 bases lining up with TRBD1. The receptor's source is a female donor with multiple sclerosis, enrolled in a pregnancy study. This specimen consisted of CD8+ T cells from peripheral blood mononuclear cells, obtained in the first trimester of pregnancy. The CDR3 loop is CASSEWWGQGWGYGYTF. The CDR3 DNA reads TGTGCCAGCAGTGAATGGTGGGGACAGGGGTGGGGATATGGCTACACCTTC.